This TCR beta chain was documented in a study of T-cell memory formation after mild COVID-19. Study at large: TCR clusters were mostly confined to one donor each.

Points on this clonotype: The antigen is undetermined.

This CDR3 is 14 amino acids long. The ends were cut back, 2 bases at V and 4 bases at J, with 12 bases in the middle. Per germline, CDR1 SGHTS and CDR2 YDEGEE. From the 5' RACE reads, TCRdb called clonotypes with MiXCR, one entry per CDR3 protein. The sample yields 250,000 to 300,000 distinct CDR3 sequences, around 8% seen once. Overall study results and limits: Some clones that responded were present in memory (sampled pre-infection), which suggests cross-reactive memory joined. Contracting clones localized mainly to CM and EM when CD4+ and mainly to EMRA when CD8+.

V and J are TRBV5-8 and TRBJ1-1; D ambiguous. Sequencing was carried out using PBMCs or a T cell subset sorted from them (not recorded which). This TCR came from a man in his late teens or twenties who had mild COVID-19 (a few samples of this study predate the infection). Cell type and time point are not known. The CDR3, as DNA: TGTGCCAGCAGCTTTTCCGGGGTTGTCACTGAAGCTTTCTTT. Its protein product is CASSFSGVVTEAFF.